This TCR beta chain was obtained from a study of blood T cells in healthy people across ages. Overall study findings and caveats: Nothing was known about donor CMV status, and this possibly confounded expanded clonotype changes. While age rose, TCR beta diversity per million T cells dropped in a roughly linear way. Relative to aged donors, long-lived donors carried more naive CD4+ cells and displayed higher diversity.

Comment on this clonotype: Its antigen is undetermined.

A sample-barcoded 5' primer and a J-beta primer mix were used in a second PCR of about 7 to 12 cycles. MiXCR, applied by TCRdb to the 5' RACE reads, yields one record per CDR3 protein. This sample has approximately 600,000 distinct CDR3 sequences; approximately 59% occur once, and the top ten carry roughly 34%. The clonotype was recovered from a man in his fifties or sixties in good health. Input material: blood.

CDR3 bases: TGTGCCAGCAGCCGGCAGGCAGGGGGATTCGGCAAAAACATTCAGTACTTC. It encodes CASSRQAGGFGKNIQYF. The chain joins TRBV7-2 to TRBJ2-4, with TRBD1 matching 7 bases. Germline trimming cut 5 bases from V and 3 bases from J; bases unmatched to any gene: 13. The CDR3 covers 17 residues. Germline V gene sequence: CDR1 SGHTA, CDR2 FQGNSA.